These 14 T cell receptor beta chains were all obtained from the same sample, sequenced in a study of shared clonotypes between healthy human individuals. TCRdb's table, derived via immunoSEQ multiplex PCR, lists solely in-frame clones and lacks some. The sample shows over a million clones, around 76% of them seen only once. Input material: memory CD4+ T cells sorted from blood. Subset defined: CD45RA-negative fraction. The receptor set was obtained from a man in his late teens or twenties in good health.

DNA for the CDR3: TGTGCCAGTAGTATTCTGCAGGGGAACTCTGGAAACACCATATATTTT. Translated, it gives CASSILQGNSGNTIYF. The V call is TRBV19, the J call TRBJ1-3; possible D gene TRBD1, 6 bases. CDR1 is LNHDA and CDR2 is SQIVND in the germline V gene (reference sequence). V lost 3 bases and J 0 bases, leaving 12 bases between the germline ends. The CDR3 length is 16 residues. Looking up the rest from reference TRBV19 and TRBJ1-3 gives the full variable domain: DGGITQSPKYLFRKEGQNVTLSCEQNLNHDAMYWYRQDPGQGLRLIYYSQIVNDFQKGDIAEGYSVSREKKESFPLTVTSAQKNPTAFYLCASSILQGNSGNTIYFGEGSWLTVV.

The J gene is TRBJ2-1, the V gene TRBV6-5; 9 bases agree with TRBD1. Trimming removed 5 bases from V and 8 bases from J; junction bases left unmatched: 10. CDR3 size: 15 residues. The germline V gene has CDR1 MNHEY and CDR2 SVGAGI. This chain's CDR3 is CASSPTGGLFDEQFF. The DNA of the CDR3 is TGTGCCAGCAGTCCAACAGGGGGCCTCTTTGATGAGCAGTTCTTC.

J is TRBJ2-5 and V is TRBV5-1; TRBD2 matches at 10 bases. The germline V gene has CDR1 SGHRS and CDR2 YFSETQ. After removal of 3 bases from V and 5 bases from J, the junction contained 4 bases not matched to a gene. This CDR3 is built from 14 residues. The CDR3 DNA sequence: TGCGCCAGCAGCTGGGGGACTAGCGTGGAGACCCAGTACTTC. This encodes CASSWGTSVETQYF.

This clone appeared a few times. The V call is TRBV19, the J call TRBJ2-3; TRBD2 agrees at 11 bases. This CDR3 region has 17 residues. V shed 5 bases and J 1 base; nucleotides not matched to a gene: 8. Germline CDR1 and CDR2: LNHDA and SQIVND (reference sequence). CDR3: CASSQGSGGAGTDTQYF. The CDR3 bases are TGTGCCAGTAGTCAAGGTAGCGGGGGGGCCGGCACAGATACGCAGTATTTT.

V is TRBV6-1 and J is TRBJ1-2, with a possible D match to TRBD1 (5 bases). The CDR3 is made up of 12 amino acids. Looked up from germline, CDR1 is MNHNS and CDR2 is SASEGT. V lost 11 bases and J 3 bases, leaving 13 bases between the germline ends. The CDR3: CAGGVNYYGYTF. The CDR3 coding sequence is TGTGCCGGAGGGGTCAATTACTATGGCTACACCTTC.

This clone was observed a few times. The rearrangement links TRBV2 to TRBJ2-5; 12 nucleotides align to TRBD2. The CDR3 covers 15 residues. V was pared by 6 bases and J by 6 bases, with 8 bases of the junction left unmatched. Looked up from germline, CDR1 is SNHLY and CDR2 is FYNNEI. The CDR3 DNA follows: TGTGCCAGCAGCCGAAACGGACTAGCGGGAAAGACCCAGTACTTC. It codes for CASSRNGLAGKTQYF.

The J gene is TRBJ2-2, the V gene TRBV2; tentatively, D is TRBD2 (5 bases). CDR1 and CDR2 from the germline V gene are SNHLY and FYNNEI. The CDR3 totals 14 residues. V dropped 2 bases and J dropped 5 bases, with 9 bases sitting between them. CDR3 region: CASSELAWTGELFF. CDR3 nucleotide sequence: TGTGCCAGCAGTGAACTAGCATGGACCGGGGAGCTGTTTTTT.

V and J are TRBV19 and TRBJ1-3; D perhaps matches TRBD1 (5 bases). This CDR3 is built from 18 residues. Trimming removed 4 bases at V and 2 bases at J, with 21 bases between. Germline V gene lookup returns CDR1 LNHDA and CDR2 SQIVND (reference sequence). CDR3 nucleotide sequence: TGTGCCAGTAGTACCAGGGTGACATTCGGTGCTCCTGGAAACACCATATATTTT. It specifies CASSTRVTFGAPGNTIYF.

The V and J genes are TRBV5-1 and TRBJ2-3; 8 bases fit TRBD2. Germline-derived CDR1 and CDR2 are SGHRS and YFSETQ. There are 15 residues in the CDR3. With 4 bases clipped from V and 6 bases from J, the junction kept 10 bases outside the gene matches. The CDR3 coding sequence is TGCGCCAGCAGCCCCCCAGCGGGGGATGGGGATACGCAGTATTTT. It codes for CASSPPAGDGDTQYF.

The CDR3 DNA is TGTGCCAGCAGTGCTAAATCTGGGGCCAACGTCCTGACTTTC. The encoded protein is CASSAKSGANVLTF. The chain uses TRBV6-5 and TRBJ2-6; D not resolved. Germline CDR1 MNHEY, CDR2 SVGAGI. The CDR3 runs to 14 residues. Between the trimmed V and J ends, which lost 5 bases and 1 base, there was a span of 6 bases.

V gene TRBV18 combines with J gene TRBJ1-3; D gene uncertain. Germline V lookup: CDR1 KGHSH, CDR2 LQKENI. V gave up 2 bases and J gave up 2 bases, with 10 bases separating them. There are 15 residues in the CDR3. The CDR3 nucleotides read TGTGCCAGCTCACCAGCGGGAGCCCCTGGAAACACCATATATTTT. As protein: CASSPAGAPGNTIYF.

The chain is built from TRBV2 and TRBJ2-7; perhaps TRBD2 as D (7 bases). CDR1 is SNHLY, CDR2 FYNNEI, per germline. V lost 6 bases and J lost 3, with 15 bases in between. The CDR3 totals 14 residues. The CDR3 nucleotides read TGTGCCAGCAGCGATGGGAGGGGGGGCTACGAGCAGTACTTC. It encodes CASSDGRGGYEQYF. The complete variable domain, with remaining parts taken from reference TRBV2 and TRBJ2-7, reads EPEVTQTPSHQVTQMGQEVILRCVPISNHLYFYWYRQILGQKVEFLVSFYNNEISEKSEIFDDQFSVERPDGSNFTLKIRSTKLEDSAMYFCASSDGRGGYEQYFGPGTRLTVT.

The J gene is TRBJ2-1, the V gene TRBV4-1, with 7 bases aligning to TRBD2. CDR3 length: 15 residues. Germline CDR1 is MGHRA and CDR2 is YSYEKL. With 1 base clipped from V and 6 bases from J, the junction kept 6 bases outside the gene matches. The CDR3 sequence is CASSQGSGRVNEQFF. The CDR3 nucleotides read TGCGCCAGCAGCCAAGGTTCAGGGAGGGTCAATGAGCAGTTCTTC.

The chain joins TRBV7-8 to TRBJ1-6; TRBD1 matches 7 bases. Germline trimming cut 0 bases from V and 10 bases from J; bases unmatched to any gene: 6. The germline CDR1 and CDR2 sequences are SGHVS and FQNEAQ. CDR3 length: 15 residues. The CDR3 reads CASSLAGAGGSPLHF. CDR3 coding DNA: TGTGCCAGCAGCTTAGCGGGGGCAGGGGGGTCACCCCTCCACTTT.